This T cell receptor beta chain was sequenced for a study of shared clonotypes between healthy human individuals. Using immunoSEQ multiplex PCR, the repertoire was profiled, and TCRdb retains in-frame clones only, with some absent. The table has approximately 1.4 million clones, nearly 99% seen once. About this clone itself: Its cognate antigen is unknown. In the same sample, other DNA sequences code for this CDR3.

Findings and caveats of the study: Sampling covered blood only; tissue repertoires likely differ.

This CDR3 comprises 13 residues. Trimming stripped 7 bases from V and 0 bases from J, with 10 bases between. CDR1 and CDR2 (germline): SNHLY, FYNNEI. The chain is built from TRBV2 and TRBJ2-7, with D maybe TRBD2 (6 bases). Specimen: naive CD4+ T cells sorted from blood. Regarding subset: CD45RA+ positively selected. The sequence came from a man aged 25 to 45 in good health. CDR3 bases: TGTGCCAGCAAATCCGGGAGCTCCTACGAGCAGTACTTC. This translates into CASKSGSSYEQYF.